This entry lists 19 T cell receptor beta chains sequenced from one sample in a study of T cells in Graves' hyperthyroidism and ophthalmopathy. Amplified TCR beta CDR3 regions came from RNA transcripts. HTBI primers were employed in a first-round RT-PCR of the TCR CDR3. One entry per CDR3 protein, called by TCRdb with MiXCR from the multiplex PCR reads. Among more than 350,000 distinct CDR3 sequences listed, around 14% were seen once. Sequencing input: blood. These receptors came from a woman in her thirties with Graves' hyperthyroidism.

This clonotype has ten or more counts. The chain combines TRBV28 with TRBJ1-3, with D uncertain. The V gene lost 3 bases and the J gene lost 0 bases, with 9 bases spanning the gap. The CDR3 length is 15 residues. Germline V gene data show CDR1 as MDHEN and CDR2 as SYDVKM. This chain's CDR3 is CASSLSFNSGNTIYF. Written as DNA, the CDR3 is TGTGCCAGCAGTTTGTCTTTTAACTCTGGAAACACCATATATTTT.

In this sample, this clonotype turned up a few times. The rearrangement joins TRBV27 to TRBJ1-2, with 10 bases that match TRBD1. V dropped 8 bases and J dropped 8; count of bases not matched to a gene: 17. CDR1 MNHEY and CDR2 SMNVEV come from the germline V gene (reference sequence). The CDR3 contains 16 residues. The CDR3 loop is CASRLLSPTGGGGYTF. The CDR3 bases are TGTGCCAGCCGATTACTCTCCCCGACAGGGGGCGGCGGCTACACCTTC.

The CDR3 DNA follows: TGTGCCAGTAGTGCCCGCCCTAGCGGAGCGAACACCGGGGAGCTGTTTTTT. Translation gives CASSARPSGANTGELFF. V gene TRBV19 combines with J gene TRBJ2-2, with 7 bases aligning to TRBD2. CDR1 LNHDA and CDR2 SQIVND come from the germline V gene (reference sequence). Trimming at V came to 5 bases and at J to 0 bases, leaving 9 bases not matched to a gene. CDR3 size: 17 residues.

This clonotype was seen only a few times. J is TRBJ2-5 and V is TRBV14, with 14 bases lining up with TRBD2. CDR3 length: 16 residues. Germline V gene sequence: CDR1 SGHDN, CDR2 FVKESK. V lost 8 bases and J lost 5; bases outside the gene matches: 10. CDR3 in amino acids: CASAHAGLAGAETQYF. CDR3 DNA sequence: TGTGCCAGCGCTCATGCGGGACTAGCGGGAGCGGAGACCCAGTACTTC. Together with reference TRBV14 and TRBJ2-5, the CDR3 gives the full variable domain: EAGVTQFPSHSVIEKGQTVTLRCDPISGHDNLYWYRRVMGKEIKFLLHFVKESKQDESGMPNNRFLAERTGGTYSTLKVQPAELEDSGVYFCASAHAGLAGAETQYFGPGTRLLVL.

This clonotype came up a few times. This chain joins TRBV28 and TRBJ2-2; D is perhaps TRBD2 (6 bases). V lost 6 bases, J lost 6 bases, and 20 bases lay in between. The germline V gene encodes CDR1 MDHEN and CDR2 SYDVKM. The CDR3 is made up of 16 amino acids. DNA of the CDR3: TGTGCCAGCAGACACCGGGACTCCAAAGTCCCCGGGGAGCTGTTTTTT. Protein: CASRHRDSKVPGELFF.

A few counts support this clonotype. This chain joins TRBV6-1 and TRBJ1-2; D is possibly TRBD1 (6 bases). CDR1 MNHNS and CDR2 SASEGT come from the germline V gene. V was clipped by 6 bases and J by 2 bases, with 16 bases between them. This CDR3 has 15 amino acids. For the CDR3, the DNA is TGTGCCAGCAGAAAAGCGCAGGGGCTAAACTATGGCTACACCTTC. This codes for CASRKAQGLNYGYTF.

This clonotype was observed at least ten times. V gene TRBV29-1 combines with J gene TRBJ2-5, with 12 nucleotides matching TRBD2. The trim removed 3 bases at V and 4 bases at J, leaving 0 bases unmatched. The CDR3 has 13 amino acids. Germline V gives CDR1 SQVTM, CDR2 ANQGSEA. The CDR3 sequence is CSVEGLAGETQYF. In DNA form, the CDR3 reads TGCAGCGTTGAGGGACTAGCGGGAGAGACCCAGTACTTC.

This chain connects TRBV20-1 to TRBJ2-1; TRBD2 matches at 8 bases. The CDR3 is 15 amino acids. V shed 4 bases and J 7 bases; nucleotides not matched to a gene: 12. Germline-derived CDR1 and CDR2 are DFQATT and SNEGSKA (reference sequence). CDR3 protein: CSATGGLVVSNEQFF. The CDR3, as DNA: TGCAGTGCTACGGGGGGGCTAGTCGTTTCTAATGAGCAGTTCTTC.

This clonotype was observed at least ten times. This chain uses TRBV12-5 with TRBJ1-1; the match to TRBD1 covers 10 bases. CDR3 length: 16 amino acids. J gave up 4 bases and V 3 bases, and 8 bases lay outside the gene matches. The germline V gene has CDR1 LGHNT and CDR2 FRNRAP. CDR3 residues: CASGFPLGQGSTEAFF. CDR3 in DNA: TGTGCTAGTGGTTTCCCCCTGGGACAGGGGTCCACTGAAGCTTTCTTT.

This clonotype was seen only a few times. The chain links TRBV5-1 to TRBJ1-1; no definite D call. Between the trimmed V and J ends, which lost 3 bases and 6 bases, there was a span of 15 bases. This CDR3 is built from 14 residues. Germline V gene lookup returns CDR1 SGHRS and CDR2 YFSETQ. The CDR3 spells CASSSRAEGAEAFF. For the CDR3, the DNA is TGCGCCAGCAGCTCCCGGGCCGAAGGCGCTGAAGCTTTCTTT.

The table lists this clonotype with a few counts. J is TRBJ1-2 and V is TRBV6-1; D call uncertain. V was cut by 3 bases and J by 8 bases, with 13 bases left in between. The CDR3 covers 13 residues. Germline lookup yields CDR1 MNHNS and CDR2 SASEGT. In nucleotides, the CDR3 is TGTGCCAGCAGTGAGTCCAACAGCGCCGGCTACACCTTC. Protein: CASSESNSAGYTF.

This clonotype was picked up many times. The rearrangement uses TRBV28 and TRBJ1-1; TRBD1 is a possible D gene (6 bases). Germline CDR1 is MDHEN and CDR2 is SYDVKM. V lost 6 bases, J lost 1 base, and 12 bases lay in between. CDR3 length: 14 residues. CDR3 in amino acids: CASSPGHQNTEAFF. The CDR3 DNA reads as TGTGCCAGCAGCCCGGGACACCAGAACACTGAAGCTTTCTTT.

The count of this clonotype is one. A much larger clone lies a single base off, so this may be a read error. The J gene is TRBJ1-3, the V gene TRBV2; D is uncertain. The CDR3 totals 14 residues. Germline assignment: CDR1 SNHLY and CDR2 FYNNEI. V lost 11 bases and J lost 0, with 14 bases in between. Here the CDR3 DNA reads TGTGCCGGCCGACAAGAGAGCTCTGGAAACACCATATATTTT. It encodes CAGRQESSGNTIYF.

The rearrangement joins TRBV5-5 to TRBJ2-1; D not resolved. Germline assignment: CDR1 SGHKS and CDR2 YYEKEE (reference sequence). V was cut by 4 bases and J by 1 base, with 18 bases left in between. The CDR3 extends over 17 amino acids. The CDR3 protein is CASSPEVSLRSYNEQFF. The CDR3 DNA follows: TGTGCCAGCAGCCCAGAGGTGAGCCTTCGGTCCTACAATGAGCAGTTCTTC.

The chain employs TRBV20-1 and TRBJ2-5; the match to TRBD2 covers 10 bases. Germline values: CDR1 DFQATT, CDR2 SNEGSKA (reference sequence). With V trimmed by 5 bases and J by 0 bases, 3 bases remained unmatched. The CDR3 contains 14 residues. The chain's CDR3 is CSAASGSYQETQYF. The CDR3, as DNA: TGCAGTGCTGCTAGCGGGAGCTACCAAGAGACCCAGTACTTC.

The CDR3 DNA is TGTGCCAGCAGTTACTCCCTGACAGGAATTAAGAGCTCGAGCTACGAGCAGTACTTC. Protein sequence: CASSYSLTGIKSSSYEQYF. The chain employs TRBV6-5 and TRBJ2-7; tentatively, D is TRBD1 (6 bases). The CDR3 length is 19 residues. The V gene lost 0 bases and the J gene lost 3 bases, with 24 bases spanning the gap. From germline, CDR1 is MNHEY and CDR2 SVGAGI.

This clonotype was detected ten times or more. The chain joins TRBV20-1 to TRBJ2-7; D uncertain. The CDR3 has 13 amino acids. V was shortened by 1 base and J by 3 bases, with 10 bases between the two germline ends. CDR1 is DFQATT, CDR2 SNEGSKA, per germline (reference sequence). CDR3 nucleotide sequence: TGCAGTGCTAGAGGTTCAGAGAGCTACGAGCAGTACTTC. It specifies CSARGSESYEQYF.

This clonotype was detected ten times or more. V gene TRBV28 combines with J gene TRBJ2-1; TRBD1 is a possible D gene (6 bases). Germline CDR1 MDHEN, CDR2 SYDVKM. V was shortened by 6 bases and J by 4 bases, with 16 bases between the two germline ends. This CDR3 is 15 amino acids long. The CDR3 sequence is CASSRTGTRYNEQFF. For the CDR3, the DNA is TGTGCCAGCAGCAGAACCGGGACACGTTACAATGAGCAGTTCTTC. Filled out from reference TRBV28 and TRBJ2-1, the complete variable domain reads DVKVTQSSRYLVKRTGEKVFLECVQDMDHENMFWYRQDPGLGLRLIYFSYDVKMKEKGDIPEGYSVSREKKERFSLILESASTNQTSMYLCASSRTGTRYNEQFFGPGTRLTVL.

This clonotype showed up many times. V usage is TRBV2 and J usage is TRBJ1-2; D gene unclear. Between the trimmed V and J ends, which lost 8 bases and 2 bases, there was a span of 12 bases. Germline V gene sequence: CDR1 SNHLY, CDR2 FYNNEI. The CDR3 sequence is 13 residues long. CDR3 nucleotides: TGTGCCAGCTCATGGGGATTGAACTATGGCTACACCTTC. It translates to CASSWGLNYGYTF.